Below, 2 T cell receptor beta chains from the same sample are listed, as sequenced in a study of CD8+CD57+ T cells in acquired aplastic anemia. CD8+CD57+ cell expansion, shown by flow cytometry, had occurred in the patients selected for sequencing. CDR3 and TCR beta VDJ profiling relied on genomic DNA as the template. TCRdb redid the calling of the reads with MiXCR, one entry per CDR3 protein. Here the sample spans 150,000 to 160,000 distinct CDR3 sequences, approximately 52% being singletons. Sequenced input: sorted CD4+, CD8+, or CD8+CD57+ T cells (not recorded which) from PBMCs. These receptors came from a human donor with aplastic anemia.

This clonotype was seen ten or more times. The chain recombines TRBV9 with TRBJ2-3, with 7 bases identical to TRBD2. The CDR3 is 16 amino acids. V lost 0 bases and J lost 0; bases outside the gene matches: 4. Germline V lookup: CDR1 SGDLS, CDR2 YYNGEE. The CDR3 spells CASSVEGRGSTDTQYF. CDR3 bases: TGTGCCAGCAGCGTAGAGGGGCGGGGGAGCACAGATACGCAGTATTTT. Looking up the rest from reference TRBV9 and TRBJ2-3 gives the full variable domain: DSGVTQTPKHLITATGQRVTLRCSPRSGDLSVYWYQQSLDQGLQFLIQYYNGEERAKGNILERFSAQQFPDLHSELNLSSLELGDSALYFCASSVEGRGSTDTQYFGPGTRLTVL.

This clonotype appeared a single time. This chain connects TRBV19 to TRBJ1-1, with 9 bases aligning to TRBD1. The CDR3 contains 14 residues. With V trimmed by 2 bases and J by 4 bases, 2 bases remained unmatched. Germline V gene data show CDR1 as LNHDA and CDR2 as SQIVND (reference sequence). CDR3 residues: CASSIWTGVTEAFF. The CDR3 nucleotides read TGTGCCAGTAGTATATGGACAGGGGTCACTGAAGCTTTCTTT. Using reference TRBV19 and TRBJ1-1 for the parts outside the CDR3, the full variable domain is DGGITQSPKYLFRKEGQNVTLSCEQNLNHDAMYWYRQDPGQGLRLIYYSQIVNDFQKGDIAEGYSVSREKKESFPLTVTSAQKNPTAFYLCASSIWTGVTEAFFGQGTRLTVV.